Reported below is one T cell receptor (beta chain). Looked up from germline, CDR1 is SQVTM and CDR2 is ANQGSEA. The CDR3 is 15 amino acids. V lost 4 bases and J lost 2; bases outside the gene matches: 4. These data originate in a study of blood T cells in healthy people across ages. A second about 6 to 12 cycle PCR used barcoded and J-beta primers. TCRdb re-called the 5' RACE reads with MiXCR, one entry per CDR3 protein. This sample carries around 700,000 distinct CDR3 sequences, 20% to 25% of them seen once, and the ten largest clones take 9.4%. This sample was also put to use in a study of T cells of mothers and their children.

The chain uses TRBV29-1 and TRBJ2-3, with 12 positions matching TRBD1. Sample: blood. The sequence came from a boy younger than 18 in good health. The CDR3 loop is CSVGGTGGPTDTQYF. CDR3 DNA: TGCAGCGTTGGGGGGACAGGGGGCCCCACAGATACGCAGTATTTT.